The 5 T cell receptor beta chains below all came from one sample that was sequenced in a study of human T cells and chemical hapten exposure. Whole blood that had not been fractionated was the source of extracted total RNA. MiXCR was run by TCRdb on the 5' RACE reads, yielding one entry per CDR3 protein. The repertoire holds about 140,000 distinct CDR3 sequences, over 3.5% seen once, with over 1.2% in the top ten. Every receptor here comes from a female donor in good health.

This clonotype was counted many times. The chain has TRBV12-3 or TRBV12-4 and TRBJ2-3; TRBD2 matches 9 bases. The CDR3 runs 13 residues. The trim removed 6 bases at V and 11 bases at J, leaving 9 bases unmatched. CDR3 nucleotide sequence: TGTGCCAGCAGACGGTCCGCGGGGGGGCAGCAGTATTTT. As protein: CASRRSAGGQQYF.

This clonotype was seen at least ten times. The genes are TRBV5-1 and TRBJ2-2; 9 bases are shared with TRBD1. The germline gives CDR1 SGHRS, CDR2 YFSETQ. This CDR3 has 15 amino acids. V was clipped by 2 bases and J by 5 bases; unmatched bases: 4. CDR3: CASSFRDRVTGELFF. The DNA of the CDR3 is TGCGCCAGCAGCTTCCGGGACAGGGTGACCGGGGAGCTGTTTTTT.

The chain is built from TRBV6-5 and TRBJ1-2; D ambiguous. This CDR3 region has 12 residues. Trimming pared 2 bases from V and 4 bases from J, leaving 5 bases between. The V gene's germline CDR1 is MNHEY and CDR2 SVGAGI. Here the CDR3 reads CASSYDGYGYTF. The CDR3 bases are TGTGCCAGCAGTTACGACGGCTATGGCTACACCTTC.

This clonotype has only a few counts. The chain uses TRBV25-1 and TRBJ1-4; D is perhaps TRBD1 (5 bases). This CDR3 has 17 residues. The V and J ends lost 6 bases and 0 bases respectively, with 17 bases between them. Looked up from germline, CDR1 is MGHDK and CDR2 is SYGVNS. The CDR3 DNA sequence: TGTGCCAGCAGCGTTGAAGGGGTCTATGCAACTAATGAAAAACTGTTTTTT. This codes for CASSVEGVYATNEKLFF.

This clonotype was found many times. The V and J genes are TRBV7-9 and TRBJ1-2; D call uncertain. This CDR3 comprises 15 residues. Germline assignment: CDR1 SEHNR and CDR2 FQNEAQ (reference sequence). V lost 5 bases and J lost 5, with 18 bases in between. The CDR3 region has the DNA TGTGCCAGCAGCCCGGATATGAGCTTGGGGTATGGCTACACCTTC. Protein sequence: CASSPDMSLGYGYTF.